The entry below gives a single T cell receptor (beta chain) sequence along with its context. This entry is derived from a study of shared clonotypes between healthy human individuals. TCRdb's copy holds only in-frame clones and misses some; the assay was immunoSEQ multiplex PCR. The table lists approximately 1.4 million clones, 95% to 99% of them singletons, with roughly 0.4% in the top ten. V dropped 0 bases and J dropped 3 bases, with 5 bases sitting between them. The CDR3 is 14 residues long. Germline lookup yields CDR1 ENHRY and CDR2 SYGVKD. What was sequenced was naive CD4+ T cells sorted from blood. Specified subset: CD45RA+ positively selected. This clonotype was sampled from a man between 25 and 39 years old in good health. This chain uses TRBV10-3 with TRBJ2-2; D call uncertain. This CDR3 reads CAISESLDTGELFF. The DNA for the CDR3 is TGTGCCATCAGTGAGTCGCTAGACACCGGGGAGCTGTTTTTT.